The following is a T cell receptor beta chain sequence with its context. Its target is not known. The data were obtained in a study of vaccination effects on CD4 cells after COVID-19. The assay was immunoSEQ multiplex PCR, and TCRdb's table has in-frame clones only and misses some. The sample gives about 79,000 clones, about 74% of which show up once; roughly 1.7% is in the top ten. Antigen-specific CD4+ T cells were first expanded with viral peptide pools by the ViraFEST assay and only then sequenced. Around day 10 of culture, CD4+ T cells were separated out. Sequencing used CD4+ T cells from PBMCs cultured with HCoV-229E spike peptides, obtained before COVID-19 vaccination. The clonotype originates from a human donor who received a COVID-19 vaccine.

The CDR3 DNA sequence: TGCGCCAGCAGACCGGGACTAGCGGGGAATGAGCAGTTCTTC. Translating it yields CASRPGLAGNEQFF. V usage is TRBV4-1 and J usage is TRBJ2-1; 13 positions agree with TRBD2. Germline V gives CDR1 MGHRA, CDR2 YSYEKL. This CDR3 spans 14 amino acids. With 6 bases clipped from V and 7 bases from J, the junction kept 3 bases outside the gene matches.